What follows are 8 T cell receptor beta chains derived from one specimen sequenced in a study of T-cell memory formation after mild COVID-19. TCRdb redid the calling of the 5' RACE reads with MiXCR, one entry per CDR3 protein. The sample contains about 300,000 distinct CDR3 sequences, just under 20% of which appear only once. Specimen: PBMCs or a T cell subset sorted from them (not recorded which). The origin of the receptors is a man between 18 and 29 years old who had mild COVID-19 (a few samples of this study predate the infection). Cell type and time point are not known.

A few counts support this clonotype. The genes are TRBV7-2 and TRBJ1-1, with D possibly TRBD1 on 6 matching bases. This CDR3 is 16 amino acids long. Trimming pared 5 bases from V and 1 base from J, leaving 17 bases between. Germline assignment: CDR1 SGHTA and CDR2 FQGNSA. The chain's CDR3 is CASSPLRTAKNTEAFF. The CDR3, as DNA: TGTGCCAGCAGCCCCTTAAGGACAGCGAAGAACACTGAAGCTTTCTTT. The full variable domain, in which reference TRBV7-2 and TRBJ1-1 provide the parts outside the CDR3, is GAGVSQSPSNKVTEKGKDVELRCDPISGHTALYWYRQSLGQGLEFLIYFQGNSAPDKSGLPSDRFSAERTGGSVSTLTIQRTQQEDSAVYLCASSPLRTAKNTEAFFGQGTRLTVV.

In this sample, this clonotype turned up many times. The genes are TRBV4-1 and TRBJ1-2; D is unclear. Per the germline V gene, CDR1 is MGHRA and CDR2 is YSYEKL. The CDR3 runs 14 residues. Trimming took 1 base from V and 4 from J, leaving 10 bases between them. CDR3: CASSQVKHFYGYTF. The CDR3 nucleotides are TGCGCCAGCAGCCAAGTGAAGCATTTCTATGGCTACACCTTC.

This clonotype appeared a few times. This chain connects TRBV12-3 or TRBV12-4 to TRBJ2-3, with 11 bases matching TRBD2. This CDR3 is built from 18 residues. V lost 5 bases to trimming and J lost 6 bases; unmatched junction nucleotides: 16. The CDR3 nucleotides read TGTGCCAGCAGTCCACCGGGACTAGCGGAGGGGGGGCGTGATACGCAGTATTTT. Amino acids: CASSPPGLAEGGRDTQYF.

This chain connects TRBV6-5 to TRBJ1-5, with TRBD1 matching 10 bases. V shed 9 bases and J 3 bases; nucleotides not matched to a gene: 5. CDR1 and CDR2 (germline): MNHEY, SVGAGI. This CDR3 is 14 amino acids long. The CDR3 DNA reads as TGTGCCAGTGCGGACAGGGGGGACAATCAGCCCCAGCATTTT. Residues: CASADRGDNQPQHF.

This clonotype was picked up many times. V gene TRBV5-1 combines with J gene TRBJ1-5; TRBD1 is a possible D gene (5 bases). V lost 4 bases and J lost 6, with 17 bases in between. The germline gives CDR1 SGHRS, CDR2 YFSETQ. The CDR3 sequence is 15 residues long. For the CDR3, the DNA is TGCGCCAGCAGCCCATACCCGGATGGGGGTCAGCCCCAGCATTTT. Translated: CASSPYPDGGQPQHF.

This clonotype was seen a handful of times. The V call is TRBV9, the J call TRBJ1-5; D possibly corresponds to TRBD1 (5 bases). This CDR3 is built from 15 residues. V lost 0 bases, J lost 8 bases, and 15 bases lay in between. Germline V gene data show CDR1 as SGDLS and CDR2 as YYNGEE. The CDR3 sequence: CASSVGVGASEPQHF. DNA for the CDR3: TGTGCCAGCAGCGTAGGTGTAGGGGCGAGTGAGCCCCAGCATTTT.

The count of this clonotype is one. The rearrangement joins TRBV9 to TRBJ2-3, with TRBD2 matching over 14 bases. This CDR3 has 15 amino acids. Unmatched junction bases numbered 6, after V lost 7 bases and J lost 5 bases. Germline V CDR1 and CDR2: SGDLS, YYNGEE. The CDR3 here is CASAIGLAGGDTQYF. The CDR3 DNA sequence: TGTGCCAGCGCAATCGGACTAGCGGGGGGAGATACGCAGTATTTT. The variable domain in full, completed from reference TRBV9 and TRBJ2-3, reads DSGVTQTPKHLITATGQRVTLRCSPRSGDLSVYWYQQSLDQGLQFLIQYYNGEERAKGNILERFSAQQFPDLHSELNLSSLELGDSALYFCASAIGLAGGDTQYFGPGTRLTVL.

This clonotype was observed a few times. The rearrangement links TRBV7-9 to TRBJ2-3; 8 bases are shared with TRBD2. The CDR3 contains 18 residues. The ends lost 3 bases at V and 3 bases at J; junction bases unmatched: 14. Germline lookup yields CDR1 SEHNR and CDR2 FQNEAQ (reference sequence). The CDR3 DNA follows: TGTGCCAGCAGCTTTCCCCCGGGGGGGGCCGCGGGTACAGATACGCAGTATTTT. Translating gives CASSFPPGGAAGTDTQYF.